Listed here are 10 T cell receptor beta chains from one sample, sequenced in a study of blood T cell repertoires in COVID-19. TCRdb's table, derived via immunoSEQ multiplex PCR, lists solely in-frame clones and lacks some. The sample holds about 100,000 clones, over 75% seen once. The material sequenced was peripheral blood. Receptor source: a woman older than 75 with acute or convalescent COVID-19.

V gene TRBV19 combines with J gene TRBJ1-1; D call uncertain. The CDR3 is made up of 15 amino acids. V lost 1 base and J 8 bases, leaving 17 bases between the germline ends. Germline V CDR1 and CDR2: LNHDA, SQIVND (reference sequence). CDR3 DNA sequence: TGTGCCAGTAGTATAGTCCTACTGAGCCCACTCGAAGCTTTCTTT. It yields the protein CASSIVLLSPLEAFF. Full variable domain (rest looked up from reference TRBV19 and TRBJ1-1): DGGITQSPKYLFRKEGQNVTLSCEQNLNHDAMYWYRQDPGQGLRLIYYSQIVNDFQKGDIAEGYSVSREKKESFPLTVTSAQKNPTAFYLCASSIVLLSPLEAFFGQGTRLTVV.

This CDR3 is CASGGDRDNQPQHF. The CDR3 DNA reads as TGTGCCAGTGGGGGCGACAGGGACAATCAGCCCCAGCATTTT. The chain carries TRBV19 and TRBJ1-5; TRBD1 matches at 7 bases. The J segment lost 3 bases and the V segment lost 8 bases, leaving 7 bases of the junction unmatched. This CDR3 is built from 14 residues. CDR1 is LNHDA, CDR2 SQIVND, per germline (reference sequence).

The CDR3 DNA follows: TGCGCCAGCAGCCAAGGCGGCAGACGGTACACCGGGGAGCTGTTTTTT. It yields the protein CASSQGGRRYTGELFF. This rearrangement joins TRBV4-3 to TRBJ2-2, with D hard to call. The length of the CDR3 is 16 residues. Germline assignment: CDR1 LGHNA and CDR2 YSLEER. V lost 1 base, J lost 3 bases, and 12 bases lay in between.

This chain uses TRBV12-3 or TRBV12-4 with TRBJ1-5; 8 nucleotides agree with TRBD1. The CDR3 runs 13 residues. Germline trimming cut 5 bases from V and 7 bases from J; bases unmatched to any gene: 4. The CDR3 DNA sequence: TGTGCCAGCAGTATGACAGGGGACCAGCCCCAGCATTTT. This codes for CASSMTGDQPQHF.

The rearrangement joins TRBV2 to TRBJ1-2; D possibly corresponds to TRBD1 (5 bases). CDR3 length: 13 residues. Germline lookup yields CDR1 SNHLY and CDR2 FYNNEI. Trimming pared 6 bases from V and 5 bases from J, leaving 13 bases between. CDR3 nucleotides: TGTGCCAGCAGCGAGACAGACCCGTATGGCTACACCTTC. Encoded protein: CASSETDPYGYTF.

This CDR3 reads CASSQEVRGLGNTIYF. The CDR3 DNA reads as TGCGCCAGCAGCCAAGAGGTCAGGGGGCTTGGAAACACCATATATTTT. The chain recombines TRBV4-1 with TRBJ1-3, with 8 bases identical to TRBD1. Germline V lookup: CDR1 MGHRA, CDR2 YSYEKL. The CDR3 runs 16 residues. The junction had 4 bases not matched to a gene; V was cut back by 0 bases and J by 3 bases.

The chain is built from TRBV6-5 and TRBJ2-7; D unclear. The germline V gene has CDR1 MNHEY and CDR2 SVGAGI. CDR3 length: 13 amino acids. V dropped 7 bases and J dropped 2 bases, with 12 bases sitting between them. The CDR3 DNA is TGTGCCAGCAAACCCAGTGTTACCTACGAGCAGTACTTC. It yields the protein CASKPSVTYEQYF.

The rearrangement joins TRBV18 to TRBJ2-7; 7 nucleotides match TRBD1. The CDR3 consists of 13 residues. Germline CDR1 reads KGHSH; CDR2 reads LQKENI. Trimming removed 4 bases from V and 3 bases from J; junction bases left unmatched: 3. The CDR3 reads CASSQTGDYEQYF. CDR3 bases: TGTGCCAGCTCACAAACAGGGGACTACGAGCAGTACTTC. The full variable domain, its missing parts supplied by reference TRBV18 and TRBJ2-7, is NAGVMQNPRHLVRRRGQEARLRCSPMKGHSHVYWYRQLPEEGLKFMVYLQKENIIDESGMPKERFSAEFPKEGPSILRIQQVVRGDSAAYFCASSQTGDYEQYFGPGTRLTVT.

The rearrangement uses TRBV4-2 and TRBJ1-2; 9 nucleotides match TRBD1. Germline trimming cut 5 bases from V and 3 bases from J; bases unmatched to any gene: 13. The germline CDR1 and CDR2 sequences are LGHNA and YNFKEQ. This CDR3 has 17 residues. This CDR3 reads CASSAQAGTGQHYGYTF. For the CDR3, the DNA is TGTGCCAGCAGCGCTCAAGCCGGGACAGGGCAACACTATGGCTACACCTTC.

This rearrangement joins TRBV4-2 to TRBJ2-1, with 11 bases aligning to TRBD2. Losses at the gene ends were 0 bases for V and 7 bases for J; bases not matched to a gene: 14. The CDR3 contains 19 residues. Germline V gives CDR1 LGHNA, CDR2 YNFKEQ. The chain's CDR3 is CASSQEGLAASFFGNEQFF. As DNA, the CDR3 is TGTGCCAGCAGCCAAGAGGGACTAGCGGCCTCTTTTTTCGGGAATGAGCAGTTCTTC.